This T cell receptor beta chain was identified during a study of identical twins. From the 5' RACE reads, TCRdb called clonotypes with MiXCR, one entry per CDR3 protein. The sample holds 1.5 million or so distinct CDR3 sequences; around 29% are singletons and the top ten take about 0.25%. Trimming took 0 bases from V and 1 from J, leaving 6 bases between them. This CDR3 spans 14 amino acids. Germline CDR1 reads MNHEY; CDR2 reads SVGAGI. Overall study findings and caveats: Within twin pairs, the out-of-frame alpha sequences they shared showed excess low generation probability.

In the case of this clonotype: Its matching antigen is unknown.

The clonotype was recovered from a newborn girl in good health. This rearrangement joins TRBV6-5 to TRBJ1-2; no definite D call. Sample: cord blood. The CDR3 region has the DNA TGTGCCAGCAGTTACTCGAACAATAACTATGGCTACACCTTC. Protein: CASSYSNNNYGYTF.